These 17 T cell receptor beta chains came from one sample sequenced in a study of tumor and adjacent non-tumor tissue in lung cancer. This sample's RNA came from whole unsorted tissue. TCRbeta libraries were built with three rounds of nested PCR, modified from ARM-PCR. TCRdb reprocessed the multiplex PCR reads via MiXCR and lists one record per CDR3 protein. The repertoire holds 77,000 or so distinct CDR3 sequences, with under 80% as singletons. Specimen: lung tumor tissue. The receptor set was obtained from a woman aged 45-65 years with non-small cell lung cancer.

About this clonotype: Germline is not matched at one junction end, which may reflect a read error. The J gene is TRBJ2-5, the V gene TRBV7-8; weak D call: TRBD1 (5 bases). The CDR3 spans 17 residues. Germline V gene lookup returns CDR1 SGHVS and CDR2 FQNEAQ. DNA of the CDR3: TGTGTCAGCAGCTTAGGGGTAACTTGCCTAATCCAAGAGACCCAGTACTTC. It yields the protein CVSSLGVTCLIQETQYF. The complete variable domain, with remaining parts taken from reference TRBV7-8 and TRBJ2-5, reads GAGVSQSPRYKVAKRGQDVALRCDPISGHVSLFWYQQALGQGPEFLTYFQNEAQLDKSGLPSDRFFAERPEGSVSTLKIQRTQQEDSAVYLCVSSLGVTCLIQETQYFGPGTRLLVL.

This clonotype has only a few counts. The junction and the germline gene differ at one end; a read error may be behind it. The CDR3: CANSESIQPLDTQYF. In nucleotides, the CDR3 is TGCGCCAACAGTGAGTCGATTCAGCCTTTAGATACGCAGTATTTC. The chain carries TRBV10-1 and TRBJ2-3; D not resolved. The CDR3 has 15 residues. From germline, CDR1 is WNHNN and CDR2 SYGVQD (reference sequence).

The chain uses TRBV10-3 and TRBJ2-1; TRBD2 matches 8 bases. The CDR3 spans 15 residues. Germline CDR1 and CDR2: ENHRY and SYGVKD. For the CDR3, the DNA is TGTACCAATCTGCCTAGCGGGTCGCTAGGTAATGAGCAGTTCTTC. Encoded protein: CTNLPSGSLGNEQFF.

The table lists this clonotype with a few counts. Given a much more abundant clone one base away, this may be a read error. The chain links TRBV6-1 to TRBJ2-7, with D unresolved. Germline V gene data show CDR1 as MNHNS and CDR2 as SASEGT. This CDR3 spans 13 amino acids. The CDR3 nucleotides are TGTGCCAGCAGTGAAGCTTCCAGGAACGAGCAGTGCTTC. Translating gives CASSEASRNEQCF.

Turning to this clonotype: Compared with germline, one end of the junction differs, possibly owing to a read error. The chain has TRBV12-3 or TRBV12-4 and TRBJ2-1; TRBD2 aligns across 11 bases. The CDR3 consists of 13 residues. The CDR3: CASMTSGTNEQFF. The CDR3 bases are TGTGCTAGCATGACTAGCGGGACTAATGAGCAGTTCTTC.

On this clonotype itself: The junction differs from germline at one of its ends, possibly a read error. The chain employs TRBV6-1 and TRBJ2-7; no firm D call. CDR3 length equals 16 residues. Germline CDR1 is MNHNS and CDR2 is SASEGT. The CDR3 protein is CVSSEKTPAGSYEQYF. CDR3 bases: TGTGTCAGCAGTGAAAAAACCCCAGCTGGTTCATACGAGCAGTACTTC.

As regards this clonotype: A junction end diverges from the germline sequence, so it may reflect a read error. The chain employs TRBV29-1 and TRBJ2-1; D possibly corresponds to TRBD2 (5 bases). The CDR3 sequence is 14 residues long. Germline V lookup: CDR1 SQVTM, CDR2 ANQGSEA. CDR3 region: CSVDRAGTYDEQFF. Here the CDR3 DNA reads TGTAGCGTTGACCGGGCAGGTACCTACGATGAGCAGTTCTTC.

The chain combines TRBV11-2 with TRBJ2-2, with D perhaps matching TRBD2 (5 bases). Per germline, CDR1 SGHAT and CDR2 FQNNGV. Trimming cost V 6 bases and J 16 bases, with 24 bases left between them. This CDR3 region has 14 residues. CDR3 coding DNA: TGTGCCAGCAGTTCCAGGACTCCGGCCGGGGAACCGTTTTTT. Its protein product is CASSSRTPAGEPFF.

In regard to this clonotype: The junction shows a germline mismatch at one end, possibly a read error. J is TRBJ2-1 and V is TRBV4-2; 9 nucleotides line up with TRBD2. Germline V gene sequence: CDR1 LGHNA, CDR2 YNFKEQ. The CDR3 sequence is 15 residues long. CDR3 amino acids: CASSQDAGGPYEQFF. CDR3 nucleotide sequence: TGTGCCAGCAGCCAAGACGCGGGAGGGCCCTATGAGCAGTTCTTT.

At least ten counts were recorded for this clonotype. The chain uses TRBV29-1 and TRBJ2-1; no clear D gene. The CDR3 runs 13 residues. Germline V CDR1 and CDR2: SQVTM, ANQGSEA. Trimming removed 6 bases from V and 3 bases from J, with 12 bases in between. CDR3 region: CSVGRNHYNEQFF. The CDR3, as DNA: TGCAGCGTCGGACGGAATCACTACAATGAGCAGTTCTTC.

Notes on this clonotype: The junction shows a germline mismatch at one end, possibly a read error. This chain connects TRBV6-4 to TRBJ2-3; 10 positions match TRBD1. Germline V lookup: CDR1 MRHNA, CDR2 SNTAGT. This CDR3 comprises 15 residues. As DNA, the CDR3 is TGTGTCAGCAGCTCCGGGACAGGGGATACAGATACGCAGTATTTT. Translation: CVSSSGTGDTDTQYF.

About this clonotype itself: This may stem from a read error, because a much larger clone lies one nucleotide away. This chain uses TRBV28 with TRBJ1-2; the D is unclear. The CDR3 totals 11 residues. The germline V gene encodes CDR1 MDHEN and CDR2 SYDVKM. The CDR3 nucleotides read TGTGCCTGCAGTTCTGCGGCTGGCTACACCTTC. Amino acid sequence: CACSSAAGYTF.

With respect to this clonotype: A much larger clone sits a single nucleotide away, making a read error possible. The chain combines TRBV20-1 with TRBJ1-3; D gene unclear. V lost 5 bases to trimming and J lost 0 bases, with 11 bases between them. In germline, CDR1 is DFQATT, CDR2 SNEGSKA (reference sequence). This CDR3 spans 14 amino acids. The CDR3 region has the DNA TGCAGTGCTGGCGACACGAGCTCTGGAAACACCATATATTTT. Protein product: CSAGDTSSGNTIYF.

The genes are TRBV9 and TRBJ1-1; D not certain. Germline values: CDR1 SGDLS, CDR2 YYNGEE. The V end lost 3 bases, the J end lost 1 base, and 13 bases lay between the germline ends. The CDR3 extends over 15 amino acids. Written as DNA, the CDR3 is TGTGCCAGCAGCGCAGATGGGCACCCGAACACTGAAGCTTTCTTT. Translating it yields CASSADGHPNTEAFF. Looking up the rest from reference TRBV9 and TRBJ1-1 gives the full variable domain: DSGVTQTPKHLITATGQRVTLRCSPRSGDLSVYWYQQSLDQGLQFLIQYYNGEERAKGNILERFSAQQFPDLHSELNLSSLELGDSALYFCASSADGHPNTEAFFGQGTRLTVV.

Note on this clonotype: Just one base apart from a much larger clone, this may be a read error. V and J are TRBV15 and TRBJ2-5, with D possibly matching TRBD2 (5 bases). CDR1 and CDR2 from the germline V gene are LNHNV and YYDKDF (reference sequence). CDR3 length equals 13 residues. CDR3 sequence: CATSSTGRESQYF. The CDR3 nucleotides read TGTGCCACCAGCAGCACGGGGAGAGAGTCCCAGTACTTC.

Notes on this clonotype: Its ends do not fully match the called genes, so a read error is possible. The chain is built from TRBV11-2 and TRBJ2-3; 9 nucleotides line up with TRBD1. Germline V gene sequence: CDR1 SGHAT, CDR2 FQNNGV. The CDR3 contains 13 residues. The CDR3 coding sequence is TGTGTCAGCAGCTTGGACAGGGGAGATAAGCAGTATTTT. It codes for CVSSLDRGDKQYF. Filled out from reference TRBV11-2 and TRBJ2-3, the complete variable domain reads EAGVAQSPRYKIIEKRQSVAFWCNPISGHATLYWYQQILGQGPKLLIQFQNNGVVDDSQLPKDRFSAERLKGVDSTLKIQPAKLEDSAVYLCVSSLDRGDKQYFGPGTRLTVL.

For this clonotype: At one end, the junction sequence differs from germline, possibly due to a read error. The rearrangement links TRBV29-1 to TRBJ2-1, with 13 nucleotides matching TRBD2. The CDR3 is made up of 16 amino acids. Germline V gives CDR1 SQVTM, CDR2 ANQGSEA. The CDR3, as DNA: TGCAGCGTACACTCCTGGACTAGCGGGAGTTGTTTTGAGCGGTTCTTC. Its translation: CSVHSWTSGSCFERFF.